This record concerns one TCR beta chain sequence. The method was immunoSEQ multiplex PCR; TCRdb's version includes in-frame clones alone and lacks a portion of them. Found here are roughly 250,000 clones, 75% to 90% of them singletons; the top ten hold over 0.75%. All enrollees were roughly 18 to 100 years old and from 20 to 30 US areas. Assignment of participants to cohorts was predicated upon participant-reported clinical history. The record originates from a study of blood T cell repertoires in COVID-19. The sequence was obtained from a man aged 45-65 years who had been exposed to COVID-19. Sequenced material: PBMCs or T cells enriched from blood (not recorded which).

The CDR3, as DNA: TGTGCCAGCCGCCTCGCAGGGGGAGAAAGCCAGCCCCAGCATTTT. This gives the protein CASRLAGGESQPQHF. The genes are TRBV6-5 and TRBJ1-5; 7 nucleotides match TRBD1. Germline V lookup: CDR1 MNHEY, CDR2 SVGAGI. The junction had 14 bases not matched to a gene; V was cut back by 8 bases and J by 7 bases. The CDR3 consists of 15 residues.